This is a list of T cell receptor beta chains from one sample in a study of cytomegalovirus exposure and HLA in healthy donors. Clones were read by immunoSEQ multiplex PCR, and TCRdb kept only the in-frame ones, dropping some. The sample has about 160,000 clones, around 85% seen once; the top ten hold roughly 4.2%. The specimen was PBMCs. The origin of the receptors is a man aged 35-49 years in good health and CMV-seronegative. CDR3s include the opening cysteine and the closing phenylalanine or tryptophan. Each record gives: clone size, CDR3 length, D gene, V gene, J gene, CDR3 protein, CDR3 DNA. A D gene is named only where the DNA matches it firmly. Size is omitted from some rows. Given values are once, few, many or a class for expanded clones.

size: -
length: 17
D: TRBD1
V: TRBV19
J: TRBJ2-2
CDR3: CASSIPTGYSNTGELFF
DNA: TGTGCCAGTAGTATCCCGACAGGGTATTCGAACACCGGGGAGCTGTTTTTT

size: -
length: 19
D: -
V: TRBV6-4
J: TRBJ1-5
CDR3: CASSGPRQERHRSNQPQHF
DNA: TGTGCCAGCAGTGGTCCCCGACAGGAGCGCCATAGGAGCAATCAGCCCCAGCATTTT

size: -
length: 12
D: -
V: TRBV10-3
J: TRBJ1-2
CDR3: CAISGEGYGYTF
DNA: TGTGCCATCAGCGGGGAGGGCTATGGCTACACCTTC

size: -
length: 16
D: -
V: TRBV7-8
J: TRBJ2-2
CDR3: CASSPIQSGNTGELFF
DNA: TGTGCCAGCAGCCCTATTCAAAGCGGAAACACCGGGGAGCTGTTTTTT

size: -
length: 15
D: -
V: TRBV4-2
J: TRBJ1-1
CDR3: CASSPRTALNTEAFF
DNA: TGTGCCAGCAGCCCGCGGACAGCCCTCAACACTGAAGCTTTCTTT

size: once
length: 12
D: TRBD2
V: TRBV30
J: TRBJ2-7
CDR3: CAWETSGYEQYF
DNA: TGTGCCTGGGAGACTAGCGGCTACGAGCAGTACTTC

size: -
length: 14
D: -
V: TRBV10-3
J: TRBJ2-2
CDR3: CAISVSPGAGELFF
DNA: TGTGCCATCAGTGTCTCTCCAGGGGCCGGGGAGCTGTTTTTT

size: -
length: 16
D: TRBD1
V: TRBV7-3
J: TRBJ2-7
CDR3: CASSSRTGGMLNEQYF
DNA: TGTGCCAGCAGCTCAAGGACAGGGGGGATGTTAAACGAGCAGTACTTC

size: once
length: 14
D: -
V: TRBV18
J: TRBJ2-7
CDR3: CASSPGQGQGEQYF
DNA: TGTGCCAGCTCACCAGGGCAGGGGCAGGGGGAGCAGTACTTC

size: few
length: 15
D: -
V: TRBV10-2
J: TRBJ1-6
CDR3: CASSSRTGGDSPLHF
DNA: TGCGCCAGCAGCTCAAGGACGGGGGGAGATTCACCCCTCCACTTT